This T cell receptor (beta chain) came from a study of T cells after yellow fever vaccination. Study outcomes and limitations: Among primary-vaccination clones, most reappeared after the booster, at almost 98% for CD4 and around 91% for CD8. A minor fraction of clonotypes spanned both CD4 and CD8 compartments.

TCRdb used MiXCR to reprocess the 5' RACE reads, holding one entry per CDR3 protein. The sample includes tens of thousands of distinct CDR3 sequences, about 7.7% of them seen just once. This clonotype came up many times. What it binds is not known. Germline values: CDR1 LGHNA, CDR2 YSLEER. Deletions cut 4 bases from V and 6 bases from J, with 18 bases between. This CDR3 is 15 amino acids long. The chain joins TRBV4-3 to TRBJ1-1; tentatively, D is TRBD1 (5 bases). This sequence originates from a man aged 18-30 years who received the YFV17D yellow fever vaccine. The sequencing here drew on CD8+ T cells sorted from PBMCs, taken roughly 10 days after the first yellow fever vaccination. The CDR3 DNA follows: TGCGCCAGCAGCCCTGAACTGGCGGGGCGGGCTGAAGCTTTCTTT. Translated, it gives CASSPELAGRAEAFF.